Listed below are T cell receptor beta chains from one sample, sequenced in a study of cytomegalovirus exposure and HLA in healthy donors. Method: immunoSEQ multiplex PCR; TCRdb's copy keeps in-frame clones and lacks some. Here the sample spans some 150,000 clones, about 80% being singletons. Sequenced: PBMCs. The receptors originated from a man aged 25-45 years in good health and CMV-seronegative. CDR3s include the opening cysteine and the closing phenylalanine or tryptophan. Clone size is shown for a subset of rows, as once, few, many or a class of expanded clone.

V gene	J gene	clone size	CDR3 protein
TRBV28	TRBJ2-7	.	CASTRTGSSYEQYF
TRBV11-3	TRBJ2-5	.	CASSPGQDQETQYF
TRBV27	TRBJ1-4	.	CASSRAGPNEKLFF
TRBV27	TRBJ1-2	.	CASSRQGLAFYGYTF
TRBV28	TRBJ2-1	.	CASSLWGEGGNEQFF
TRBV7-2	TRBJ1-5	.	CASSLSQGSNQPQHF
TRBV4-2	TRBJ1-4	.	CASSQAGGVSDEKLFF
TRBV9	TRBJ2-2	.	CASTTSGSGELFF
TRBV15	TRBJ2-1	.	CATSRGGVSGNEQFF
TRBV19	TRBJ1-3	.	CASSKPNNSGNTIYF
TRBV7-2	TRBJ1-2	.	CASSDSLYTF
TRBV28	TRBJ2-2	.	CASSFLDSNTGELFF
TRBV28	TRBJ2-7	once	CASSLQLVNEQYF
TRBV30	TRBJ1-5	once	CAWSVTGNQPQHF
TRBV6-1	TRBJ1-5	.	CASSDRGTNQPQHF
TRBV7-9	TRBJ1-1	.	CASSAPGMGGMNTEAFF
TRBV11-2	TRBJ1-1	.	CASSQAGAFF
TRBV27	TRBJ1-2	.	CASSFRGGTDLYGYTF
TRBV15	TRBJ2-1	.	CATSRIRDLRSYEQFF
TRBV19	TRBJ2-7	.	CASSMEVLAGDRNRYEQYF
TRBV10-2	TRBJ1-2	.	CASSGQGDALRGYTF
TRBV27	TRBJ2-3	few	CASSSRDRGFTDTQYF
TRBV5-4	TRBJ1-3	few	CASSTPGEGNTIYF
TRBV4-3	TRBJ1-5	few	CASSRILADQPQHF
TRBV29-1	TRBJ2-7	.	CSASYGAALTYEQYF
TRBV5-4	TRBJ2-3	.	CASSLSSGTSTSTDTQYF
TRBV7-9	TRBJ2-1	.	CASTGTGYNEQFF
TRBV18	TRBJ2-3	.	CASSPVSGGSIDTQYF
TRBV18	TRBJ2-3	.	CASSPSRVAGTDTQYF
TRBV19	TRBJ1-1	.	CASSIETGFTEAFF
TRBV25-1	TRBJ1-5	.	CASTDRSGNQPQHF
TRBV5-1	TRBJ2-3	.	CASSVRPSIPGQERTDTQYF
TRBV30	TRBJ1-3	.	CAWSVHSGNTIYF
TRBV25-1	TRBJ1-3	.	CASSPTGAGNTIYF
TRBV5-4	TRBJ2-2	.	CASSIVSSGTGELFF
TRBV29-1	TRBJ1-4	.	CSVGDIIGEKLFF
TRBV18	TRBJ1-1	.	CASSPLAGGTNTEAFF
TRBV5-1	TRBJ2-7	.	CASSSDISYEQYF
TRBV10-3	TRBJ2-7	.	CAISGGSPYEQYF
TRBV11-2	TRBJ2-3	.	CASSPRPGLGSDTQYF
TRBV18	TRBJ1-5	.	CASSPRTGDSNQPQHF
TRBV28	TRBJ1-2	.	CAGGEANYGYTF
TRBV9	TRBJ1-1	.	CASSVRGNTEAFF
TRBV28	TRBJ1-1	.	CASGKGDRDTEAFF
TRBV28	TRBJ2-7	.	CASTLAGRLEQYF